This TCR beta chain was sequenced during a study of T cell responses to AZD1222 COVID-19 vaccine. Sequencing used immunoSEQ multiplex PCR; TCRdb keeps in-frame clones, though not all of them. The sample holds roughly 150,000 clones, more than 70% seen once. A note on this clone: Its antigen remains unidentified.

Findings and limits, study-wide: Researchers report vaccine-associated CD4 TCRs spanning spike, with dominance at 160-218 and 743-854. Baseline serology detected seropositivity in only 5 to 7 AZD1222 recipients.

Sequences were derived from peripheral blood, sampled on day 0 of MenACWY control vaccination. The sequence derives from an adult in good health.

CDR3 DNA: TGTGCCAGTAGTATAACGCCGTTTAGCAATCAGCCCCAGCATTTT. Residues: CASSITPFSNQPQHF. This rearrangement joins TRBV19 to TRBJ1-5, with unresolved D. V was pared by 2 bases and J by 0 bases, with 8 bases between. This CDR3 has 15 amino acids. Germline V gene lookup returns CDR1 LNHDA and CDR2 SQIVND (reference sequence). Complete variable domain (other parts from reference TRBV19 and TRBJ1-5): DGGITQSPKYLFRKEGQNVTLSCEQNLNHDAMYWYRQDPGQGLRLIYYSQIVNDFQKGDIAEGYSVSREKKESFPLTVTSAQKNPTAFYLCASSITPFSNQPQHFGDGTRLSIL.